This entry lists 6 T cell receptor beta chains sequenced from one sample in a study of blood T cell repertoires in COVID-19. Profiling relied on immunoSEQ multiplex PCR, and the TCRdb table lists in-frame clones only, not all of them. The sample contains fewer than 250,000 clones, 65% to 90% of which appear only once. The sequenced sample was PBMCs or T cells enriched from blood (not recorded which). All receptors come from a woman in her forties or fifties with acute COVID-19.

This sequence joins TRBV28 and TRBJ1-3; the match to TRBD1 covers 8 bases. CDR3 length equals 18 residues. The germline V gene has CDR1 MDHEN and CDR2 SYDVKM. V shed 4 bases and J 2 bases; nucleotides not matched to a gene: 13. The CDR3 is CASSSVPGTGSPGNTIYF. CDR3 DNA sequence: TGTGCCAGCAGTTCAGTACCCGGGACAGGATCTCCTGGAAACACCATATATTTT.

The chain carries TRBV6-4 and TRBJ2-1, with D perhaps TRBD1 (5 bases). This CDR3 region has 14 residues. V was clipped by 6 bases and J by 6 bases, with 15 bases between them. The germline V gene has CDR1 MRHNA and CDR2 SNTAGT. CDR3 bases: TGTGCCAGCAGCCCAGAATGGGGCTCCAATGAGCAGTTCTTC. Translation gives CASSPEWGSNEQFF.

This sequence joins TRBV13 and TRBJ1-6; 7 bases map to TRBD1. The germline V gene encodes CDR1 PRHDT and CDR2 FYEKMQ (reference sequence). V lost 5 bases to trimming and J lost 16 bases; unmatched junction nucleotides: 14. The CDR3 extends over 14 amino acids. CDR3 DNA sequence: TGTGCCAGCAGCCCCCCTGGGGGACAGTGGTTACTCCACTTT. This sequence encodes CASSPPGGQWLLHF.

This clone was observed once. In nucleotides, the CDR3 is TGTGCCAGCAGCACTTCCGGGGGGAACACTGAAGCTTTCTTT. Amino acid sequence: CASSTSGGNTEAFF. The gene calls are TRBV7-9 and TRBJ1-1; a weak D match, TRBD1 (5 bases). This CDR3 has 14 residues. V was clipped by 5 bases and J by 1 base, with 11 bases between them. Germline V gene lookup returns CDR1 SEHNR and CDR2 FQNEAQ (reference sequence).

The V gene is TRBV6-5, the J gene TRBJ1-1; 7 positions agree with TRBD1. J gave up 6 bases and V 6 bases, and 13 bases lay outside the gene matches. This CDR3 region has 15 residues. Germline CDR1 is MNHEY and CDR2 is SVGAGI. The chain's CDR3 is CASSPQGGFPSEAFF. The CDR3 DNA follows: TGTGCCAGCAGCCCCCAGGGGGGCTTCCCGTCTGAAGCTTTCTTT.

Only one count was recorded for this clone. The rearrangement links TRBV5-5 to TRBJ2-3; TRBD2 matches at 8 bases. V dropped 0 bases and J dropped 6; count of bases not matched to a gene: 9. The CDR3 sequence is 16 residues long. In germline, CDR1 is SGHKS, CDR2 YYEKEE (reference sequence). The CDR3 sequence is CASSLVWRGAEDTQYF. The CDR3 DNA reads as TGTGCCAGCAGCTTGGTTTGGCGGGGGGCGGAGGATACGCAGTATTTT.